Listed below are T cell receptor beta chains from one sample, sequenced in a study of radiation and T cells in renal cell carcinoma. Assay used: immunoSEQ multiplex PCR; TCRdb lists only in-frame clones, some missing. The repertoire holds about 130,000 clones, with over 75% as singletons. The source was blood, collected from a patient whose treatment included radiotherapy and nephrectomy. These receptors originate from a woman aged 60-75 years with renal cell carcinoma. CDR3s include the opening cysteine and the closing phenylalanine or tryptophan. Each record gives: CDR3 protein, CDR3 DNA, J gene, D gene, clone size, V gene. A D gene is named only where the DNA matches it firmly. The size field is filled for only some rows; it gives once, few, many or a size class.

CDR3aa: CASTPSRNGNTIYF; CDR3nt: TGTGCCAGCACCCCCTCCAGGAATGGGAACACCATATATTTT; j_gene: TRBJ1-3; d_gene: .; abundance: .; v_gene: TRBV6-5
CDR3aa: CASSLSGNTEAFF; CDR3nt: TGTGCCAGCAGCTTATCCGGGAACACTGAAGCTTTCTTT; j_gene: TRBJ1-1; d_gene: .; abundance: .; v_gene: TRBV7-9
CDR3aa: CASSDLRLGSNQPQHF; CDR3nt: TGTGCCAGCAGTGATCTGCGATTAGGGAGCAATCAGCCCCAGCATTTT; j_gene: TRBJ1-5; d_gene: .; abundance: .; v_gene: TRBV6-1
CDR3aa: CASSLTGGIQETQYF; CDR3nt: TGTGCCAGCAGCCTGACAGGGGGAATTCAAGAGACCCAGTACTTC; j_gene: TRBJ2-5; d_gene: TRBD1; abundance: .; v_gene: TRBV28
CDR3aa: CASSLVVGEKLFF; CDR3nt: TGTGCCAGCAGCTTAGTGGTTGGTGAAAAACTGTTTTTT; j_gene: TRBJ1-4; d_gene: .; abundance: .; v_gene: TRBV5-5
CDR3aa: CASSLVGRTETQYF; CDR3nt: TGTGCCAGCAGCCTCGTCGGACGGACAGAGACCCAGTACTTC; j_gene: TRBJ2-5; d_gene: .; abundance: .; v_gene: TRBV28
CDR3aa: CASSQGPGTGVFYEQYF; CDR3nt: TGCGCCAGCAGCCAAGGCCCTGGGACAGGGGTGTTCTACGAGCAGTACTTC; j_gene: TRBJ2-7; d_gene: TRBD1; abundance: .; v_gene: TRBV4-1
CDR3aa: CASSQVAGAETQYF; CDR3nt: TGCGCCAGCAGCCAAGTAGCGGGAGCAGAGACCCAGTACTTC; j_gene: TRBJ2-5; d_gene: TRBD2; abundance: .; v_gene: TRBV4-3
CDR3aa: CATRPGQPSYEQYF; CDR3nt: TGTGCCACCCGACCGGGACAGCCCTCCTACGAGCAGTACTTC; j_gene: TRBJ2-7; d_gene: TRBD1; abundance: .; v_gene: TRBV28
CDR3aa: CASSQGLGENSPLHF; CDR3nt: TGTGCCAGCAGCCAAGGACTGGGTGAGAATTCACCCCTCCACTTT; j_gene: TRBJ1-6; d_gene: .; abundance: .; v_gene: TRBV16
CDR3aa: CASSQDQGREKLFF; CDR3nt: TGTGCCAGCAGCCAAGATCAGGGGAGGGAAAAACTGTTTTTT; j_gene: TRBJ1-4; d_gene: .; abundance: .; v_gene: TRBV4-2
CDR3aa: CASSDYSSRGYNEQFF; CDR3nt: TGTGCCAGCAGCGACTACTCTAGCCGCGGGTACAATGAGCAGTTCTTC; j_gene: TRBJ2-1; d_gene: .; abundance: .; v_gene: TRBV9
CDR3aa: CASSSTNSGEQFF; CDR3nt: TGTGCTAGCAGCTCTACCAACAGTGGCGAGCAGTTCTTC; j_gene: TRBJ2-1; d_gene: .; abundance: .; v_gene: TRBV13
CDR3aa: CSVESRYEPGYTF; CDR3nt: TGCAGCGTTGAGTCCAGGTATGAACCTGGCTACACCTTC; j_gene: TRBJ1-2; d_gene: .; abundance: .; v_gene: TRBV29-1
CDR3aa: CASSLEAGLTDTQYF; CDR3nt: TGCGCCAGCAGCTTGGAAGCGGGGCTCACAGATACGCAGTATTTT; j_gene: TRBJ2-3; d_gene: TRBD2; abundance: .; v_gene: TRBV5-1
CDR3aa: CASSLHSGGIEETQYF; CDR3nt: TGTGCCAGCAGCTTACATAGCGGGGGAATAGAAGAGACCCAGTACTTC; j_gene: TRBJ2-5; d_gene: TRBD2; abundance: .; v_gene: TRBV7-8
CDR3aa: CASSTLGGGNEQFF; CDR3nt: TGTGCCAGCAGCACACTAGGGGGGGGCAATGAGCAGTTCTTC; j_gene: TRBJ2-1; d_gene: .; abundance: .; v_gene: TRBV7-2
CDR3aa: CASSEGNSGGAFDEQYF; CDR3nt: TGTGCCAGCAGCGAAGGTAATAGCGGGGGGGCATTCGACGAGCAGTACTTC; j_gene: TRBJ2-7; d_gene: TRBD2; abundance: .; v_gene: TRBV9
CDR3aa: CASSGNGKTF; CDR3nt: TGTGCCAGCAGTGGAAACGGGAAGACCTTC; j_gene: TRBJ1-2; d_gene: .; abundance: .; v_gene: TRBV6-5
CDR3aa: CASSLSISGEAFF; CDR3nt: TGTGCCAGCAGCCTCTCCATAAGCGGGGAAGCTTTCTTT; j_gene: TRBJ1-1; d_gene: .; abundance: few; v_gene: TRBV7-3
CDR3aa: CASYLGGASYGYTF; CDR3nt: TGTGCCAGCTACTTAGGGGGCGCGAGTTATGGCTACACCTTC; j_gene: TRBJ1-2; d_gene: TRBD1; abundance: once; v_gene: TRBV6-1
CDR3aa: CASSLGLYSYNEQFF; CDR3nt: TGTGCCAGCAGTTTAGGACTGTACTCCTACAATGAGCAGTTCTTC; j_gene: TRBJ2-1; d_gene: .; abundance: .; v_gene: TRBV27
CDR3aa: CASSNNIQYF; CDR3nt: TGTGCCAGCAGTAACAACATTCAGTACTTC; j_gene: TRBJ2-4; d_gene: .; abundance: .; v_gene: TRBV6-5
CDR3aa: CASSADQGGGTEAFF; CDR3nt: TGTGCCAGCAGCGCGGATCAGGGCGGAGGGACTGAAGCTTTCTTT; j_gene: TRBJ1-1; d_gene: .; abundance: .; v_gene: TRBV9
CDR3aa: CASRGSREAFF; CDR3nt: TGTGCCAGCAGGGGAAGCAGGGAAGCTTTCTTT; j_gene: TRBJ1-1; d_gene: .; abundance: few; v_gene: TRBV28
CDR3aa: CASSPSGYQGYGYTF; CDR3nt: TGTGCCAGCTCACCATCAGGGTATCAGGGGTATGGCTACACCTTC; j_gene: TRBJ1-2; d_gene: .; abundance: few; v_gene: TRBV18
CDR3aa: CASSLYRGSSYEQYF; CDR3nt: TGTGCCAGCAGCCTTTACAGGGGAAGCTCCTACGAGCAGTACTTC; j_gene: TRBJ2-7; d_gene: TRBD1; abundance: once; v_gene: TRBV28
CDR3aa: CASSSGLAGPSSYEQYF; CDR3nt: TGTGCCAGCAGCTCAGGACTAGCGGGGCCCTCCTCCTACGAGCAGTACTTC; j_gene: TRBJ2-7; d_gene: TRBD2; abundance: once; v_gene: TRBV7-9
CDR3aa: CASSVMGLAYNEQFF; CDR3nt: TGTGCCAGCAGTGTAATGGGACTAGCGTACAATGAGCAGTTCTTC; j_gene: TRBJ2-1; d_gene: TRBD2; abundance: .; v_gene: TRBV25-1
CDR3aa: CASSSYGQDLYEQYF; CDR3nt: TGTGCCAGCAGCTCCTATGGACAGGACCTCTACGAGCAGTACTTC; j_gene: TRBJ2-7; d_gene: TRBD1; abundance: .; v_gene: TRBV9
CDR3aa: CASIIADYSGTEAFF; CDR3nt: TGTGCCAGCATCATAGCCGACTACTCGGGAACTGAAGCTTTCTTT; j_gene: TRBJ1-1; d_gene: .; abundance: .; v_gene: TRBV5-5
CDR3aa: CASSFTSGLGSYEQYF; CDR3nt: TGTGCCAGCAGTTTCACTTCGGGACTAGGATCCTACGAGCAGTACTTC; j_gene: TRBJ2-7; d_gene: TRBD2; abundance: .; v_gene: TRBV2
CDR3aa: CSVPDRVAGSTGELFF; CDR3nt: TGCAGCGTGCCAGATCGGGTTGCGGGAAGCACCGGGGAGCTGTTTTTT; j_gene: TRBJ2-2; d_gene: .; abundance: once; v_gene: TRBV29-1
CDR3aa: CAISEPGGVSGRYNEQFF; CDR3nt: TGTGCCATCAGTGAGCCTGGGGGGGTGAGCGGGCGGTACAATGAGCAGTTCTTC; j_gene: TRBJ2-1; d_gene: TRBD2; abundance: .; v_gene: TRBV10-3
CDR3aa: CASSPVGQGGYEQYF; CDR3nt: TGTGCCAGTAGCCCCGTAGGACAGGGGGGATACGAGCAGTACTTC; j_gene: TRBJ2-7; d_gene: TRBD1; abundance: .; v_gene: TRBV19
CDR3aa: CASGLGPQSETQYF; CDR3nt: TGCGCCAGCGGGTTGGGGCCCCAAAGTGAGACCCAGTACTTC; j_gene: TRBJ2-5; d_gene: .; abundance: .; v_gene: TRBV5-1
CDR3aa: CASRSTGEGEQYF; CDR3nt: TGTGCCAGCAGATCCACAGGGGAGGGCGAGCAGTACTTC; j_gene: TRBJ2-7; d_gene: .; abundance: .; v_gene: TRBV6-5
CDR3aa: CSVLTDATNEKLFF; CDR3nt: TGCAGCGTCCTGACAGACGCAACTAATGAAAAACTGTTTTTT; j_gene: TRBJ1-4; d_gene: .; abundance: .; v_gene: TRBV29-1
CDR3aa: CARRSRQNLTDTQYF; CDR3nt: TGTGCCAGAAGATCCCGACAGAATCTCACAGATACGCAGTATTTT; j_gene: TRBJ2-3; d_gene: .; abundance: .; v_gene: TRBV5-3
CDR3aa: CASSRPGEFGYTF; CDR3nt: TGCGCCAGCAGCCGTCCGGGGGAGTTCGGCTACACCTTC; j_gene: TRBJ1-2; d_gene: .; abundance: .; v_gene: TRBV4-3
CDR3aa: CASSLSGLRGERTDTQYF; CDR3nt: TGTGCCAGCAGCTTGTCAGGGCTGCGGGGAGAACGCACAGATACGCAGTATTTT; j_gene: TRBJ2-3; d_gene: .; abundance: .; v_gene: TRBV7-2
CDR3aa: CASSFGTSGGLTGELFF; CDR3nt: TGTGCCAGCAGCTTCGGGACTAGCGGGGGCCTCACCGGGGAGCTGTTTTTT; j_gene: TRBJ2-2; d_gene: TRBD2; abundance: .; v_gene: TRBV9
CDR3aa: CASSLEEKIRGYTF; CDR3nt: TGTGCCAGCAGTTTAGAGGAGAAAATACGGGGCTACACCTTC; j_gene: TRBJ1-2; d_gene: .; abundance: .; v_gene: TRBV28
CDR3aa: CASSLRGSYNEQFF; CDR3nt: TGCGCCAGCAGCTTAAGGGGGTCCTACAATGAGCAGTTCTTC; j_gene: TRBJ2-1; d_gene: .; abundance: few; v_gene: TRBV5-1
CDR3aa: CASSLPGTGNTEAFF; CDR3nt: TGTGCCAGCAGCTTACCCGGGACAGGTAACACTGAAGCTTTCTTT; j_gene: TRBJ1-1; d_gene: TRBD1; abundance: .; v_gene: TRBV7-9
CDR3aa: CASSQNSGGDGYTF; CDR3nt: TGCGCCAGCAGCCAAAATTCTGGTGGGGATGGCTACACCTTC; j_gene: TRBJ1-2; d_gene: .; abundance: .; v_gene: TRBV4-1
CDR3aa: CASSLGRTAPYNYGYTF; CDR3nt: TGTGCCAGCAGCCTAGGACGCACTGCCCCCTATAACTATGGCTACACCTTC; j_gene: TRBJ1-2; d_gene: .; abundance: once; v_gene: TRBV5-6
CDR3aa: CASSGYRGEGGNTIYF; CDR3nt: TGTGCCAGCAGCGGGTATCGTGGGGAGGGTGGAAACACCATATATTTT; j_gene: TRBJ1-3; d_gene: .; abundance: .; v_gene: TRBV9
CDR3aa: CASSPGWRSPRTDTQYF; CDR3nt: TGTGCCAGCAGCCCAGGGTGGAGAAGCCCTCGCACAGATACGCAGTATTTT; j_gene: TRBJ2-3; d_gene: .; abundance: .; v_gene: TRBV14
CDR3aa: CAAPGMGGELFF; CDR3nt: TGTGCCGCCCCTGGCATGGGGGGGGAGCTGTTTTTT; j_gene: TRBJ2-2; d_gene: .; abundance: few; v_gene: TRBV2
CDR3aa: CASSLEAGRGYTQYF; CDR3nt: TGTGCCAGCAGCTTAGAAGCGGGGCGAGGGTATACGCAGTATTTT; j_gene: TRBJ2-3; d_gene: TRBD2; abundance: .; v_gene: TRBV11-2
CDR3aa: CASSPRDVLGTEAFF; CDR3nt: TGTGCCAGCAGTCCCCGGGACGTGCTAGGCACTGAAGCTTTCTTT; j_gene: TRBJ1-1; d_gene: .; abundance: .; v_gene: TRBV6-1